Listed below are T cell receptor beta chains from one sample, sequenced in a study of blood T cell repertoires in COVID-19. TCRdb's table, derived via immunoSEQ multiplex PCR, lists solely in-frame clones and lacks some. The repertoire has hundreds of thousands of clones, approximately 87% of them found once; the top ten carry 3.5% to 4%. Specimen: peripheral blood. The receptors were gathered from a woman in her 50s with active or convalescent COVID-19. CDR3s include the opening cysteine and the closing phenylalanine or tryptophan. Fields, in order: D gene, clone size, J gene, V gene, CDR3 DNA, CDR3 protein. A D gene is named only where the DNA matches it firmly. Clone size is not always given. Where it is, it says once, few, many or a class for expanded clones.

d_gene: NA
abundance: NA
j_gene: TRBJ2-5
v_gene: TRBV11-1
CDR3nt: TGTGCCAGCAGCTTAGAATTTTCGGGTCTACAAGAGACCCAGTACTTC
CDR3aa: CASSLEFSGLQETQYF

d_gene: NA
abundance: NA
j_gene: TRBJ1-1
v_gene: TRBV12-3/TRBV12-4
CDR3nt: TGTGCCAGCAACTTTGACAGGAACACTGAAGCTTTCTTT
CDR3aa: CASNFDRNTEAFF

d_gene: NA
abundance: NA
j_gene: TRBJ1-6
v_gene: TRBV18
CDR3nt: TGTGCCAGCTCACTCAACCGACAGGATAATTCACCCCTCCACTTT
CDR3aa: CASSLNRQDNSPLHF

d_gene: NA
abundance: NA
j_gene: TRBJ1-2
v_gene: TRBV6-6
CDR3nt: TGTGCCAGCAGTGTACAGGGAGCTGGGGATGGCTACACCTTC
CDR3aa: CASSVQGAGDGYTF

d_gene: NA
abundance: NA
j_gene: TRBJ2-1
v_gene: TRBV7-2
CDR3nt: TGTGCCAGCAGCGCGAATCGACTCTACAATGAGCAGTTCTTC
CDR3aa: CASSANRLYNEQFF

d_gene: NA
abundance: NA
j_gene: TRBJ1-1
v_gene: TRBV6-6
CDR3nt: TGTGCCAGCAGCCTCGACGCGGGCACTGAAGCTTTCTTT
CDR3aa: CASSLDAGTEAFF

d_gene: NA
abundance: NA
j_gene: TRBJ2-3
v_gene: TRBV7-2
CDR3nt: TGTGCCAGCAGCTTGTTGGGGCCTTTAAACACAGATACGCAGTATTTT
CDR3aa: CASSLLGPLNTDTQYF

d_gene: NA
abundance: NA
j_gene: TRBJ1-2
v_gene: TRBV27
CDR3nt: TGTGCCAGCAGTTTGTCCGGTTGGGGAGGCTATGGCTACACCTTC
CDR3aa: CASSLSGWGGYGYTF

d_gene: NA
abundance: few
j_gene: TRBJ1-5
v_gene: TRBV19
CDR3nt: TGTGCCAGTGCGGAGGGAGGGGGGGGCAATCAGCCCCAGCATTTT
CDR3aa: CASAEGGGGNQPQHF

d_gene: TRBD1
abundance: NA
j_gene: TRBJ2-2
v_gene: TRBV2
CDR3nt: TGTGCCAGCAGCCGGGACAGGGGAGTGCGAACCGGGGAGCTGTTTTTT
CDR3aa: CASSRDRGVRTGELFF

d_gene: TRBD2
abundance: NA
j_gene: TRBJ2-2
v_gene: TRBV4-1
CDR3nt: TGCGCCAGCAGCCAAGATCCGGGACTAGCGGCGAACACCGGGGAGCTGTTTTTT
CDR3aa: CASSQDPGLAANTGELFF

d_gene: NA
abundance: few
j_gene: TRBJ2-7
v_gene: TRBV11-2
CDR3nt: TGTGCCAGCAGCCCAAGAGGACAGCCAGTCGCCTACGAGCAGTACTTC
CDR3aa: CASSPRGQPVAYEQYF

d_gene: TRBD2
abundance: NA
j_gene: TRBJ2-6
v_gene: TRBV30
CDR3nt: TGTGCCTGGACTGGACTAGCGGGGGGGTCTGGGGCCAACGTCCTGACTTTC
CDR3aa: CAWTGLAGGSGANVLTF

d_gene: NA
abundance: NA
j_gene: TRBJ2-5
v_gene: TRBV11-2
CDR3nt: TGTGCCAGCAGCTTGCTAGGAGGTGACCAAGAGACCCAGTACTTC
CDR3aa: CASSLLGGDQETQYF

d_gene: NA
abundance: NA
j_gene: TRBJ2-3
v_gene: TRBV7-1
CDR3nt: TGTGCCAGCAGCTCACAACCCCGTCTTCCGGGAGAAAATTCCCCACTCTGGGGGACAGATACGCAGTATTTT
CDR3aa: CASSSQPRLPGENSPLWGTDTQYF

d_gene: TRBD1
abundance: NA
j_gene: TRBJ1-2
v_gene: TRBV7-9
CDR3nt: TGTGCCAGCAGCTTGGCAGGGTCAGGGGGTGGCTACACCTTC
CDR3aa: CASSLAGSGGGYTF

d_gene: TRBD2
abundance: NA
j_gene: TRBJ2-3
v_gene: TRBV28
CDR3nt: TGTGCCAGCCGGCCCGGACTAGCAGTTACAGATACGCAGTATTTT
CDR3aa: CASRPGLAVTDTQYF

d_gene: NA
abundance: NA
j_gene: TRBJ2-7
v_gene: TRBV4-2
CDR3nt: TGTGCCAGCAGCCAAGGAATTTTACCGGGGGTGTCCTACGAGCAGTACTTC
CDR3aa: CASSQGILPGVSYEQYF

d_gene: NA
abundance: NA
j_gene: TRBJ2-7
v_gene: TRBV7-3
CDR3nt: TGTGCCAGCAGCTTGACGGGAACTCACGAGCAGTACTTC
CDR3aa: CASSLTGTHEQYF

d_gene: NA
abundance: NA
j_gene: TRBJ2-7
v_gene: TRBV3-1/TRBV3-2
CDR3nt: TGTGCCAGCAGCCAAGAGCAGATCTACGAGCAGTACTTC
CDR3aa: CASSQEQIYEQYF

d_gene: TRBD1
abundance: NA
j_gene: TRBJ1-2
v_gene: TRBV4-2
CDR3nt: TGTGCCAGCAGCCAAAATCCCGACAGGGCCTCTAACTATGGCTACACCTTC
CDR3aa: CASSQNPDRASNYGYTF

d_gene: NA
abundance: NA
j_gene: TRBJ1-2
v_gene: TRBV7-8
CDR3nt: TGTGCCAGCAGTCCGGGACAAAACTATGGCTACACCTTC
CDR3aa: CASSPGQNYGYTF

d_gene: TRBD2
abundance: NA
j_gene: TRBJ2-7
v_gene: TRBV27
CDR3nt: TGTGCCAGCAGTAGGGGACTAGCCTACGAGCAGTACTTC
CDR3aa: CASSRGLAYEQYF

d_gene: NA
abundance: NA
j_gene: TRBJ2-3
v_gene: TRBV5-1
CDR3nt: TGCGCCAGCAGCTTGGGACTTCCGAGCCTGGATACGCAGTATTTT
CDR3aa: CASSLGLPSLDTQYF

d_gene: NA
abundance: NA
j_gene: TRBJ2-1
v_gene: TRBV5-8
CDR3nt: TGTGCCAGCAGCTCCCACCATGCACTCAATGAGCAGTTCTTC
CDR3aa: CASSSHHALNEQFF

d_gene: NA
abundance: NA
j_gene: TRBJ2-7
v_gene: TRBV28
CDR3nt: TGTGCCAGCAGCCCGGCAGCGGTAGGCTCCTACGAGCAGTACTTC
CDR3aa: CASSPAAVGSYEQYF

d_gene: NA
abundance: NA
j_gene: TRBJ1-1
v_gene: TRBV6-5
CDR3nt: TGTGCCAGCAGTTCTATGATAGAAGCTTTCTTT
CDR3aa: CASSSMIEAFF

d_gene: TRBD1
abundance: NA
j_gene: TRBJ1-2
v_gene: TRBV28
CDR3nt: TGTGCCAGCAGTTCCGCGGACAGGAACTATGGCTACACCTTC
CDR3aa: CASSSADRNYGYTF

d_gene: NA
abundance: NA
j_gene: TRBJ1-1
v_gene: TRBV5-1
CDR3nt: TGCGCCAGCAGCCTTCGAACGGGATCTTCGAACACTGAAGCTTTCTTT
CDR3aa: CASSLRTGSSNTEAFF

d_gene: NA
abundance: few
j_gene: TRBJ2-7
v_gene: TRBV2
CDR3nt: TGTGCCGTTGAGACTAGCTCCTACGAGCAGTACTTC
CDR3aa: CAVETSSYEQYF

d_gene: TRBD2
abundance: NA
j_gene: TRBJ2-5
v_gene: TRBV28
CDR3nt: TGTGCCAGCAGCAAACCCCTGACTAGCGGGAGGTTAAGGGAGACCCAGTACTTC
CDR3aa: CASSKPLTSGRLRETQYF

d_gene: TRBD2
abundance: NA
j_gene: TRBJ2-1
v_gene: TRBV7-2
CDR3nt: TGTGCCAGCAGCAAGAGACTAGCGGGAGGGTTCTCCTACAATGAGCAGTTCTTC
CDR3aa: CASSKRLAGGFSYNEQFF

d_gene: NA
abundance: NA
j_gene: TRBJ1-2
v_gene: TRBV27
CDR3nt: TGTGCCAGCAGTACCGTGGGGCTTCTCGCGGATGGCTACACCTTC
CDR3aa: CASSTVGLLADGYTF

d_gene: NA
abundance: NA
j_gene: TRBJ1-5
v_gene: TRBV27
CDR3nt: TGTGCCAGCAGTTTAGAGGGTCATCAGCCCCAGCATTTT
CDR3aa: CASSLEGHQPQHF

d_gene: NA
abundance: NA
j_gene: TRBJ2-7
v_gene: TRBV30
CDR3nt: TGTGCCTGGAGCGTGGGCAGCGAGCAGTACTTC
CDR3aa: CAWSVGSEQYF

d_gene: NA
abundance: once
j_gene: TRBJ2-6
v_gene: TRBV7-8
CDR3nt: TGTGCCAGCAGTCTAATACAGGGCCCCCCTTCTGGGGCCAACGTCCTGACTTTC
CDR3aa: CASSLIQGPPSGANVLTF

d_gene: NA
abundance: NA
j_gene: TRBJ2-7
v_gene: TRBV6-2/TRBV6-3
CDR3nt: TGTGCCAGCAGTCCAGGCCCACCCCTCTACGAGCAGTACTTC
CDR3aa: CASSPGPPLYEQYF

d_gene: TRBD2
abundance: NA
j_gene: TRBJ2-5
v_gene: TRBV4-2
CDR3nt: TGTGCCAGCAGCCAAGGACTAGCGGGGAATAGAGAGACCCAGTACTTC
CDR3aa: CASSQGLAGNRETQYF